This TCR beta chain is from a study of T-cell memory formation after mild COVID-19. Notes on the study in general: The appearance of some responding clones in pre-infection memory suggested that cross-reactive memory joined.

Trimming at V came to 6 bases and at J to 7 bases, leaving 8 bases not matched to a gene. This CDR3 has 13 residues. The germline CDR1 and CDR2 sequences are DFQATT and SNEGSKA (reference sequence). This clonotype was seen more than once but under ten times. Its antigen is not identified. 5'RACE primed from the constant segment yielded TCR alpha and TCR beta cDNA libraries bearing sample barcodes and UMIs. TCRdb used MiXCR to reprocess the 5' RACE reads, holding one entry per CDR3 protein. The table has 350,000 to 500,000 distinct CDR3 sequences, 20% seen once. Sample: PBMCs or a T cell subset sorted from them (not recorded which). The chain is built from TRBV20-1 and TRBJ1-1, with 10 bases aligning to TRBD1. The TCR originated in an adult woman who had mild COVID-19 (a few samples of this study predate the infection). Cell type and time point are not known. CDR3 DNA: TGCAGTGCACGGGACAGGGGATATGGTGAAGCTTTCTTT. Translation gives CSARDRGYGEAFF.